This is a list of T cell receptor beta chains from one sample in a study of cytomegalovirus exposure and HLA in healthy donors. Clones were read by immunoSEQ multiplex PCR, and TCRdb kept only the in-frame ones, dropping some. The sample has 220,000 or so clones, roughly 80% seen once. Sequencing input: PBMCs. The receptors here all came from a male donor in good health and CMV-seronegative. Both conserved end residues are part of each CDR3. The D gene is left open where the match is weak. Expanded clones are given a class, and other clones once, few, many or no size at all.

TRBV10-3	few	TRBJ1-1	-	CAISDPTARNTEAFF
TRBV2	few	TRBJ2-1	TRBD2	CASSALAGVSREQFF
TRBV5-1	once	TRBJ2-7	-	CASSFGGGSYEQYF
TRBV19	-	TRBJ2-7	TRBD2	CASSMTSLHEQYF
TRBV6-7	-	TRBJ2-7	-	CASVRFGANLTYEQYF
TRBV5-4	-	TRBJ2-1	TRBD2	CASSSVTSGLRHEQFF
TRBV25-1	-	TRBJ2-1	TRBD1	CASSESRGKLYNEQFF
TRBV14	-	TRBJ1-1	TRBD1	CASSQDLQGAWNTEAFF
TRBV18	-	TRBJ1-1	TRBD1	CASSLGTGDTEAFF
TRBV27	-	-	TRBD2	CASSSRTSGRVYEQYF
TRBV6-6	once	TRBJ1-1	-	CASSKQVYTEAFF
TRBV2	-	TRBJ2-1	-	CASPPGVSQFF
TRBV10-3	-	TRBJ2-7	-	CAISRVADYEQYF
TRBV27	-	TRBJ2-2	-	CASTKGAGGELFF
TRBV9	-	TRBJ2-7	-	CASSPPILYEQYF
TRBV5-5	-	TRBJ2-1	-	CASSLELLSSYNEQFF
TRBV5-4	-	TRBJ2-7	-	CASSFPGLRDYEQYF
TRBV7-3	few	TRBJ1-1	-	CASSLTRFGATEAFF
TRBV2	-	TRBJ2-1	-	CASSVGGSEQFF
TRBV9	-	TRBJ2-1	-	CASSANNEQFF
TRBV6-6	few	TRBJ1-1	-	CASTAGFTEAFF
TRBV7-9	-	-	-	CASSLIESYEQYF
TRBV5-4	-	TRBJ1-2	-	CASSLLGGYGYTF
TRBV9	-	TRBJ1-1	-	CASSVQGGNTEAFF
TRBV29-1	-	TRBJ1-1	-	CSVVRGETEAFF
TRBV6-1	-	TRBJ2-7	-	CASISIEANYEQYF
TRBV7-6	few	TRBJ2-7	-	CASSQTPDRTYEQYF
TRBV29-1	-	TRBJ1-2	-	CSVGGYTF
TRBV5-4	-	TRBJ2-3	-	CASSPGDRVTDTQYF
TRBV7-9	once	TRBJ2-3	TRBD1	CASSLTGVADTQYF
TRBV6-1	-	TRBJ2-7	-	CASRQGGYEQYF
TRBV5-1	-	TRBJ1-2	TRBD1	CASSVVEGAGHLGGYTF
TRBV27	-	TRBJ1-5	-	CASSPSASNQPQHF
TRBV19	-	TRBJ2-5	TRBD2	CASSMSSGGAGTQYF
TRBV6-6	-	TRBJ1-4	-	CASSYEGGNEKLFF
TRBV7-2	-	TRBJ2-7	TRBD2	CASSLGRGVAEYYEQYF
TRBV15	-	TRBJ2-5	TRBD2	CATSPAGTQETQYF